The 11 T cell receptor beta chains in this list originate from one sample, sequenced in a study of CD8+ T cells in alopecia areata. Treatment meaning: oral pan-JAK inhibitor, 5-10 mg twice daily. RNA extraction and reverse transcription yielded cDNA as sequencing template. Clones were read by immunoSEQ multiplex PCR, and TCRdb kept only the in-frame ones, dropping some. The table lists about 180,000 clones, roughly 50% of them singletons. This specimen was CD8+ T cells sorted from blood, taken at week 24, from a patient treated with tofacitinib. All receptors derive from a human donor with alopecia areata.

This clone was detected a few times. V is TRBV6-5 and J is TRBJ2-7, with 9 bases fitting TRBD1. Losses at the gene ends were 2 bases for V and 3 bases for J; bases not matched to a gene: 2. CDR3 size: 14 residues. Germline V gene lookup returns CDR1 MNHEY and CDR2 SVGAGI. Here the CDR3 reads CASSYGTGNYEQYF. The DNA for the CDR3 is TGTGCCAGCAGTTACGGGACAGGGAACTACGAGCAGTACTTC.

This clone has just a few counts. The sample contains more than one DNA sequence encoding this CDR3. The rearrangement uses TRBV30 and TRBJ1-1, with TRBD1 as a possible D gene (6 bases). The CDR3 has 12 residues. The V end lost 0 bases, the J end lost 5 bases, and 7 bases lay between the germline ends. Germline CDR1 and CDR2: GTSNPN and SVGIG (reference sequence). CDR3 bases: TGTGCCTGGAGTGTACAGGGAACTGAAGCTTTCTTT. Amino acids: CAWSVQGTEAFF.

This clone was seen more than once but under ten times. The chain joins TRBV5-6 to TRBJ1-1; a possible D gene is TRBD1 (5 bases). This CDR3 is 12 amino acids long. V was trimmed by 3 bases and J by 5 bases, leaving 8 bases between them. CDR1 and CDR2 from the germline V gene are SGHDT and YYEEEE. This chain's CDR3 is CASSSSGTEAFF. In DNA, the CDR3 is TGTGCCAGCAGCTCATCAGGGACTGAAGCTTTCTTT.

The table lists this clone with a few counts. This rearrangement joins TRBV30 to TRBJ2-1; maybe TRBD2 (7 bases). V was shortened by 7 bases and J by 2 bases, with 18 bases between the two germline ends. CDR3 length: 15 residues. Germline CDR1 and CDR2: GTSNPN and SVGIG (reference sequence). DNA of the CDR3: TGTGCCTCAGCGAGCGGGACACGGCCCTACAATGAGCAGTTCTTC. It specifies CASASGTRPYNEQFF. Combining the CDR3 with reference TRBV30 and TRBJ2-1 gives the whole variable domain SQTIHQWPATLVQPVGSPLSLECTVEGTSNPNLYWYRQAAGRGLQLLFYSVGIGQISSEVPQNLSASRPQDRQFILSSKKLLLSDSGFYLCASASGTRPYNEQFFGPGTRLTVL.

The J gene is TRBJ1-5, the V gene TRBV30; maybe TRBD1 (6 bases). Per the germline V gene, CDR1 is GTSNPN and CDR2 is SVGIG (reference sequence). The CDR3 length is 15 residues. The V end lost 0 bases, the J end lost 4 bases, and 13 bases lay between the germline ends. CDR3 loop: CAWSVGGQFNQPQHF. As DNA, the CDR3 is TGTGCCTGGAGTGTCGGAGGACAGTTTAATCAGCCCCAGCATTTT. Full variable domain (remainder filled in from reference TRBV30 and TRBJ1-5): SQTIHQWPATLVQPVGSPLSLECTVEGTSNPNLYWYRQAAGRGLQLLFYSVGIGQISSEVPQNLSASRPQDRQFILSSKKLLLSDSGFYLCAWSVGGQFNQPQHFGDGTRLSIL.

This sequence joins TRBV13 and TRBJ2-2, with D possibly being TRBD1 (5 bases). CDR3 length: 15 residues. CDR1 is PRHDT, CDR2 FYEKMQ, per germline (reference sequence). V lost 4 bases and J 5 bases, leaving 14 bases between the germline ends. The CDR3 sequence: CASSSAQGMTGELFF. CDR3 in DNA: TGTGCCAGCAGCTCCGCCCAGGGTATGACCGGGGAGCTGTTTTTT.

The chain combines TRBV29-1 with TRBJ2-1; 10 bases agree with TRBD1. The germline V gene encodes CDR1 SQVTM and CDR2 ANQGSEA. V lost 7 bases, J lost 8 bases, and 2 bases stayed unmatched. The CDR3 is made up of 11 amino acids. This CDR3 is CSAGTGDEQFF. The CDR3 region has the DNA TGCAGCGCCGGGACAGGGGATGAGCAGTTCTTC.

This chain connects TRBV9 to TRBJ1-6, with D tentatively TRBD1 (5 bases). Germline assignment: CDR1 SGDLS and CDR2 YYNGEE. The CDR3 runs to 15 residues. Trimming cost V 3 bases and J 6 bases, with 13 bases left between them. The CDR3 region has the DNA TGTGCCAGCAGCGGCCGGGACGGAACTAATTCACCCCTCCACTTT. Protein: CASSGRDGTNSPLHF. Using reference TRBV9 and TRBJ1-6 for the parts outside the CDR3, the full variable domain is DSGVTQTPKHLITATGQRVTLRCSPRSGDLSVYWYQQSLDQGLQFLIQYYNGEERAKGNILERFSAQQFPDLHSELNLSSLELGDSALYFCASSGRDGTNSPLHFGNGTRLTVT.

This clone was found a few times. The chain recombines TRBV7-9 with TRBJ2-2; 8 bases are a match to TRBD2. The V and J ends lost 2 bases and 1 base, in that order; junction bases with no gene match: 3. Germline CDR1 and CDR2: SEHNR and FQNEAQ (reference sequence). The CDR3 is 16 amino acids. CDR3 coding DNA: TGTGCCAGCAGCTTAAGGCGGGGGGAGAACACCGGGGAGCTGTTTTTT. Protein: CASSLRRGENTGELFF. Full variable domain (rest looked up from reference TRBV7-9 and TRBJ2-2): DTGVSQNPRHKITKRGQNVTFRCDPISEHNRLYWYRQTLGQGPEFLTYFQNEAQLEKSRLLSDRFSAERPKGSFSTLEIQRTEQGDSAMYLCASSLRRGENTGELFFGEGSRLTVL.

The rearrangement uses TRBV6-5 and TRBJ1-2; no firm D call. Germline CDR1 and CDR2: MNHEY and SVGAGI. The CDR3 consists of 13 residues. Trimming cost V 2 bases and J 8 bases, with 12 bases left between them. The CDR3 here is CASSYSGVKGYTF. The CDR3 DNA is TGTGCCAGCAGTTACAGCGGGGTAAAAGGCTACACCTTC.

This rearrangement joins TRBV25-1 to TRBJ1-2; D remains unclear. CDR1 and CDR2 (germline): MGHDK, SYGVNS. V was shortened by 2 bases and J by 3 bases, with 7 bases between the two germline ends. This CDR3 has 13 amino acids. The CDR3 sequence is CASSEVGDYGYTF. The CDR3 bases are TGTGCCAGCAGTGAAGTTGGGGACTATGGCTACACCTTC.